The rows below give T cell receptor beta chains drawn from one sample of a study of a mutant IDH1 vaccine in newly diagnosed glioma. These receptors lack a known antigen. The data were produced by immunoSEQ multiplex PCR, yet TCRdb's version contains in-frame clones alone and is incomplete. Of around 40,000 clones detected, 80% to 90% appear once; the ten largest clones hold 12%. The source material was PBMCs, sampled from a glioma patient whose treatment included an IDH1 peptide vaccine. These receptors were taken from a man over 45 with glioma. Both conserved end residues are part of each CDR3. A D gene is named only where the DNA matches it firmly. The size entry is marked missing in some rows and otherwise reads once, few, many or a size class.

clone_size	v_call	j_call	d_call	cdr3_nt	cdr3_aa
.	TRBV5-1	TRBJ2-1	.	TGCGCCAGCAGCCTGGAGGCTAGTGTCACCCGTGAGCAGTTCTTC	CASSLEASVTREQFF
.	TRBV7-6	TRBJ2-5	.	TGTGCCAGCAGCAACGCGATACAAGAGACCCAGTACTTC	CASSNAIQETQYF
.	TRBV20-1	TRBJ2-7	.	TGCAGTGCTAGAACCTCCCACGAGCAGTACTTC	CSARTSHEQYF
once	TRBV15	TRBJ2-5	.	TGTGCCACCAGCAGAGATCGAATGAGCGAGACCCAGTACTTC	CATSRDRMSETQYF
.	TRBV19	TRBJ2-7	TRBD2	TGTGCCAGTAGTATTGGAGCGGGAGGACCCTACGAGCAGTACTTC	CASSIGAGGPYEQYF
once	TRBV2	TRBJ2-5	.	TGTGCCAGCAGCTTGCGGGACCAGACCCAGTACTTC	CASSLRDQTQYF
.	TRBV19	TRBJ2-7	.	TGTGCCAGTAGTATCGGCGGAAAGGACTACGAGCAGTACTTC	CASSIGGKDYEQYF
once	TRBV7-9	TRBJ1-2	.	TGTGCCAGCAGCTCGAACGGGGCCACCGTCGGCTACACCTTC	CASSSNGATVGYTF
.	TRBV5-1	TRBJ2-3	TRBD2	TGCGCCACCAAGCGGGGCGGACTCACAGATACGCAGTATTTT	CATKRGGLTDTQYF
.	TRBV2	TRBJ2-4	.	TGTGCCAGCAGCGAAATCGGGGGCTTGGTCAAAAACATTCAGTACTTC	CASSEIGGLVKNIQYF
.	TRBV7-8	TRBJ2-6	TRBD1	TGTGCCAGCAGCAGGGGACAGGGACTCTCTGGGGCCAACGTCCTGACTTTC	CASSRGQGLSGANVLTF
.	TRBV6-5	TRBJ2-5	TRBD2	TGTGCCAGCAGTTACGAACTAGCGGGAGGGTTGGAGACCCAGTACTTC	CASSYELAGGLETQYF
.	TRBV6-5	TRBJ2-2	.	TGTGCCAGCAGTTACAGGGGGTTCGGGGAGCTGTTTTTT	CASSYRGFGELFF
.	TRBV27	TRBJ1-4	.	TGTGCCAGCAGTTTCGGAGGAGAAAAACTGTTTTTT	CASSFGGEKLFF
.	TRBV5-6	TRBJ2-2	.	TGTGCCAGCAGCTTGGCTAGGACCGGGGAGCTGTTTTTT	CASSLARTGELFF
.	TRBV7-2	TRBJ2-7	.	TGTGCCAGCAGCTCCAATCACTACGAGCAGTACTTC	CASSSNHYEQYF
once	TRBV4-3	TRBJ2-5	.	TGCGCCAGCAGCCAAGAGCGCGGGGCCCAAGAGACCCAGTACTTC	CASSQERGAQETQYF
.	TRBV28	TRBJ2-7	TRBD2	TGTGCCAGCAAACGGGGGGGGGCCTACGAGCAGTACTTC	CASKRGGAYEQYF